Following are 10 T cell receptor beta chains from one sample sequenced in a study of blood T cell repertoires in COVID-19. Method: immunoSEQ multiplex PCR; TCRdb's copy keeps in-frame clones and lacks some. The sample contains about 230,000 clones, roughly 80% of which appear only once. Sequencing was performed on peripheral blood. Source of these receptors: a woman in her 70s with active or convalescent COVID-19.

This chain uses TRBV18 with TRBJ1-2, with TRBD1 identical over 9 bases. The trim removed 3 bases at V and 2 bases at J, leaving 7 bases unmatched. Germline V gene sequence: CDR1 KGHSH, CDR2 LQKENI. The CDR3 length is 16 residues. CDR3 nucleotide sequence: TGTGCCAGCTCACCGACCGGACAGGGGCACAACTATGGCTACACCTTC. It encodes CASSPTGQGHNYGYTF.

J is TRBJ2-2 and V is TRBV24-1, with 9 bases that match TRBD2. Germline assignment: CDR1 KGHDR and CDR2 SFDVKD. After removal of 10 bases from V and 5 bases from J, the junction contained 13 bases not matched to a gene. The length of the CDR3 is 16 residues. CDR3 sequence reads: CATSGLELAGTGELFF. Written as DNA, the CDR3 is TGTGCCACATCCGGGTTGGAGCTAGCGGGAACCGGGGAGCTGTTTTTT.

CDR3 region: CASSLVPRSYNEQFF. The CDR3 coding sequence is TGTGCCAGCAGCTTAGTTCCTAGATCCTACAATGAGCAGTTCTTC. The chain joins TRBV7-2 to TRBJ2-1; D unresolved. Trimming shortened V by 1 base and J by 1 base, and 8 bases separated the two germline ends. This CDR3 has 15 amino acids. Germline CDR1 is SGHTA and CDR2 is FQGNSA.

The table lists this clone with a count of one. The chain is built from TRBV7-2 and TRBJ1-4, with a weak D call TRBD1 (5 bases). Germline lookup yields CDR1 SGHTA and CDR2 FQGNSA. Trimming pared 5 bases from V and 6 bases from J, leaving 13 bases between. The CDR3 spans 14 residues. CDR3 region: CASSPSGADEKLFF. CDR3 sequence (DNA): TGTGCCAGCAGCCCTAGCGGGGCAGATGAAAAACTGTTTTTT.

This chain joins TRBV28 and TRBJ2-1; 10 nucleotides match TRBD2. Trimming at V came to 3 bases and at J to 8 bases, leaving 10 bases not matched to a gene. CDR3 length: 16 residues. The germline V gene has CDR1 MDHEN and CDR2 SYDVKM. CDR3 residues: CASSFPLQREGDEQFF. CDR3 coding DNA: TGTGCCAGCAGTTTCCCCCTCCAGCGGGAGGGTGATGAGCAGTTCTTC.

The chain joins TRBV5-4 to TRBJ2-4, with 7 bases fitting TRBD1. There are 14 residues in the CDR3. Germline-derived CDR1 and CDR2 are SGHNT and YYREEE (reference sequence). The trim removed 0 bases at V and 6 bases at J, leaving 3 bases unmatched. CDR3 coding DNA: TGTGCCAGCAGCTTGGAGGGGGCTATAAACATTCAGTACTTC. Its translation is CASSLEGAINIQYF.

The CDR3 reads CAWSPSPGQGLPEAFF. The CDR3 bases are TGTGCCTGGAGTCCCTCACCGGGACAGGGGCTCCCTGAAGCTTTCTTT. The J gene is TRBJ1-1, the V gene TRBV30; 10 nucleotides align to TRBD1. The CDR3 covers 16 residues. The ends lost 2 bases at V and 6 bases at J; junction bases unmatched: 12. The V gene's germline CDR1 is GTSNPN and CDR2 SVGIG (reference sequence).

The V and J genes are TRBV7-8 and TRBJ2-3, with 12 nucleotides matching TRBD2. From germline, CDR1 is SGHVS and CDR2 FQNEAQ. V lost 3 bases, J lost 0 bases, and 10 bases stayed unmatched. The CDR3 covers 19 residues. CDR3 sequence reads: CASSFLRLAGALSTDTQYF. The CDR3 DNA reads TGTGCCAGCAGCTTTTTACGACTAGCGGGAGCCCTAAGCACAGATACGCAGTATTTT.

The chain is built from TRBV5-5 and TRBJ2-1, with 10 bases aligning to TRBD1. The CDR3 spans 11 residues. V lost 3 bases, J lost 15 bases, and 3 bases stayed unmatched. CDR1 SGHKS and CDR2 YYEKEE come from the germline V gene (reference sequence). CDR3 protein: CASSSTGGRFF. CDR3 DNA: TGTGCCAGCAGCTCGACAGGGGGCCGGTTCTTC.

The chain's CDR3 is CASSLMNGGYTEAFF. CDR3 coding DNA: TGTGCCAGCAGTTTGATGAATGGGGGCTACACTGAAGCTTTCTTT. V is TRBV28 and J is TRBJ1-1, with D possibly being TRBD1 (6 bases). Looked up from germline, CDR1 is MDHEN and CDR2 is SYDVKM. There are 15 residues in the CDR3. V was pared by 3 bases and J by 3 bases, with 14 bases between. Full variable domain (outside the CDR3, taken from reference TRBV28 and TRBJ1-1): DVKVTQSSRYLVKRTGEKVFLECVQDMDHENMFWYRQDPGLGLRLIYFSYDVKMKEKGDIPEGYSVSREKKERFSLILESASTNQTSMYLCASSLMNGGYTEAFFGQGTRLTVV.